This T cell receptor beta chain was documented in a study of T-cell reconstitution after alpha-beta-depleted transplantation in children. This clonotype was counted at least ten times. Antigen specificity is unknown. Unique molecular identifiers were used to barcode this TCRbeta library. TCRdb passed the PCR reads through MiXCR, listing each CDR3 protein once. The sample carries some 48,000 distinct CDR3 sequences, around 5.9% recorded once. General study results and limits: About two months after transplant, alpha-beta T cells reportedly came from several hundred expanded graft clones. From surviving recipient T cells and thymic progenitors came the high day-60 TCRbeta diversity observed in some patients. One year post-transplant, T-cell counts and diversity were largely derived from T cells produced anew.

V lost 3 bases and J 4 bases, leaving 12 bases between the germline ends. From germline, CDR1 is DFQATT and CDR2 SNEGSKA (reference sequence). This CDR3 region has 14 residues. The source is a female patient aged 2-10 years who had a stem cell transplant for aplastic anemia, so the T cells may come from the graft donor. Here the sequenced sample was PBMCs, mostly from graft donor cells, taken 60 days after TCRalphabeta/CD19-depleted stem cell transplant. This rearrangement joins TRBV20-1 to TRBJ1-4; D remains unclear. CDR3 nucleotides: TGCAGTGCTAGCCTGAGACGGAATAATGAAAAACTGTTTTTT. It is translated as CSASLRRNNEKLFF.